This T cell receptor beta chain derives from a study of T cells expressing NK-cell markers. Study-wide context: In the group of eight sequenced donors, seven were HCMV-seropositive and one was seronegative.

Details on this clonotype: Its matching antigen is unknown.

With UMIs, 5'RACE template switching was used to make TCR beta cDNA. TCRdb re-called the 5' RACE reads and shows each CDR3 protein once, DNA omitted. Here the sample table reports about 440,000 distinct CDR3 sequences. General study results and limits: The CD3+CD56-NKG2C+ fraction of several donors was also led by these clonotypes.

In germline, CDR1 is SGHTA, CDR2 FQGNSA. The CDR3 spans 16 residues. This receptor was obtained from a woman between 18 and 75 years old in good health. The rearrangement links TRBV7-2 to TRBJ2-1; TCRdb indicates TRBD2, and absent DNA this call remains unverified. What was sequenced was blood T cells: a sorted CD56 or NKG2C T cell subset, CD4+ or CD8+ T cells, or bulk PBMC T cells (not recorded which). CDR3 region: CASSWVRLAYSGEQFF.